The 14 T cell receptor beta chains reported below all come from one sample, sequenced in a study of blood T cell repertoires in COVID-19. Method: immunoSEQ multiplex PCR; TCRdb's copy keeps in-frame clones and lacks some. The top ten hold approximately 15% of the sample, which has around 65,000 clones, almost 80% seen once. Material: peripheral blood. These receptors originate from a man in his 60s with acute or convalescent COVID-19.

This clone occurred a few times. The chain employs TRBV5-5 and TRBJ1-5; D not certain. The CDR3 loop spans 16 amino acids. The V and J ends lost 4 bases and 0 bases respectively, with 14 bases between them. Germline lookup yields CDR1 SGHKS and CDR2 YYEKEE (reference sequence). DNA of the CDR3: TGTGCCAGCAGCAAGCTGCCGGGAGATAGCAATCAGCCCCAGCATTTT. It specifies CASSKLPGDSNQPQHF. The entire variable domain, with the rest obtained from reference TRBV5-5 and TRBJ1-5, is as follows: DAGVTQSPTHLIKTRGQQVTLRCSPISGHKSVSWYQQVLGQGPQFIFQYYEKEERGRGNFPDRFSARQFPNYSSELNVNALLLGDSALYLCASSKLPGDSNQPQHFGDGTRLSIL.

The V gene is TRBV5-6, the J gene TRBJ2-7, with D possibly TRBD2 on 5 matching bases. This CDR3 contains 16 residues. Trimming removed 4 bases from V and 0 bases from J, with 17 bases in between. Germline V gene data show CDR1 as SGHDT and CDR2 as YYEEEE. The CDR3 DNA is TGTGCCAGCAGCGTCAACGGGGTGTCAAGCTCCTACGAGCAGTACTTC. Residues: CASSVNGVSSSYEQYF.

The chain carries TRBV4-2 and TRBJ2-5; 14 bases line up with TRBD2. The ends lost 3 bases at V and 2 bases at J; junction bases unmatched: 5. The germline CDR1 and CDR2 sequences are LGHNA and YNFKEQ. The CDR3 covers 17 residues. The CDR3 loop reads CASSHPGTSGGQETQYF. CDR3 in DNA: TGTGCCAGCAGCCACCCTGGGACTAGCGGGGGACAAGAGACCCAGTACTTC.

This clone has a handful of counts. The chain is built from TRBV7-2 and TRBJ2-1; TRBD2 might be the D (6 bases). CDR3 size: 16 residues. Per the germline V gene, CDR1 is SGHTA and CDR2 is FQGNSA. Trimming stripped 4 bases from V and 1 base from J, with 14 bases between. The CDR3 spells CASSSFPRGSYNEQFF. The DNA for the CDR3 is TGTGCCAGCAGCTCCTTCCCCCGGGGGTCCTACAATGAGCAGTTCTTC. The whole variable domain, filled in from reference TRBV7-2 and TRBJ2-1, reads GAGVSQSPSNKVTEKGKDVELRCDPISGHTALYWYRQSLGQGLEFLIYFQGNSAPDKSGLPSDRFSAERTGGSVSTLTIQRTQQEDSAVYLCASSSFPRGSYNEQFFGPGTRLTVL.

Written as DNA, the CDR3 is TGTGCCAGCAGCCGGACAGCTTCTAGCTCTGGGGCCAACGTCCTGACTTTC. It is translated as CASSRTASSSGANVLTF. The chain uses TRBV5-8 and TRBJ2-6; tentatively, D is TRBD1 (6 bases). Trimming took 4 bases from V and 0 from J, leaving 14 bases between them. The length of the CDR3 is 17 residues. The germline gives CDR1 SGHTS, CDR2 YDEGEE.

This clone appeared a few times. This chain uses TRBV2 with TRBJ2-7, with D maybe TRBD2 (5 bases). Germline loops: CDR1 SNHLY, CDR2 FYNNEI. V lost 5 bases and J lost 1, with 15 bases in between. The CDR3 loop spans 15 amino acids. The CDR3 spells CASSSQGSFSYEQYF. CDR3 sequence (DNA): TGTGCCAGCAGTTCGCAAGGGAGCTTTTCCTACGAGCAGTACTTC.

The gene calls are TRBV11-2 and TRBJ2-3; D is possibly TRBD2 (6 bases). There are 15 residues in the CDR3. Germline lookup yields CDR1 SGHAT and CDR2 FQNNGV. V lost 2 bases and J 0 bases, leaving 9 bases between the germline ends. CDR3 DNA: TGTGCCAGCAGCTTAAGGAGGGGTAGCACAGATACGCAGTATTTT. This encodes CASSLRRGSTDTQYF.

The genes are TRBV20-1 and TRBJ1-2, with 7 bases aligning to TRBD1. V lost 3 bases and J lost 7; bases outside the gene matches: 8. CDR1 is DFQATT, CDR2 SNEGSKA, per germline (reference sequence). This CDR3 is 13 amino acids long. CDR3 sequence: CSASGGAGGGYTF. The CDR3, as DNA: TGCAGTGCTAGTGGCGGAGCAGGGGGTGGCTACACCTTC.

This rearrangement joins TRBV5-1 to TRBJ2-2, with D possibly being TRBD1 (5 bases). The CDR3 contains 15 residues. Trimming removed 0 bases from V and 3 bases from J, with 9 bases in between. Germline assignment: CDR1 SGHRS and CDR2 YFSETQ. The CDR3: CASSLGTTYTGELFF. Written as DNA, the CDR3 is TGCGCCAGCAGCTTGGGGACAACATACACCGGGGAGCTGTTTTTT.

V is TRBV11-3 and J is TRBJ2-7; D perhaps matches TRBD1 (6 bases). Trimming shortened V by 5 bases and J by 6 bases, and 17 bases separated the two germline ends. The CDR3 extends over 14 amino acids. CDR1 is SGHNT and CDR2 is YENEEA in the germline V gene. The CDR3 loop is CASSPSTGGGEQYF. CDR3 DNA: TGTGCCAGCAGCCCCTCGACTGGGGGCGGCGAGCAGTACTTC.

The chain has TRBV18 and TRBJ1-5; 7 bases are a match to TRBD1. Germline V gene data show CDR1 as KGHSH and CDR2 as LQKENI. V lost 3 bases, J lost 0 bases, and 2 bases stayed unmatched. This CDR3 has 15 amino acids. CDR3 protein: CASSPQGVSNQPQHF. DNA for the CDR3: TGTGCCAGCTCACCCCAGGGGGTTAGCAATCAGCCCCAGCATTTT. Full variable domain (missing parts from reference TRBV18 and TRBJ1-5): NAGVMQNPRHLVRRRGQEARLRCSPMKGHSHVYWYRQLPEEGLKFMVYLQKENIIDESGMPKERFSAEFPKEGPSILRIQQVVRGDSAAYFCASSPQGVSNQPQHFGDGTRLSIL.

This clone was recorded once. This chain links TRBV15 with TRBJ2-7; 8 positions agree with TRBD1. This CDR3 comprises 15 residues. Germline-derived CDR1 and CDR2 are LNHNV and YYDKDF (reference sequence). V dropped 3 bases and J dropped 0; count of bases not matched to a gene: 4. CDR3 DNA: TGTGCCACCAGCAGCGAGACAGGGGCCTCCTACGAGCAGTACTTC. Translating it yields CATSSETGASYEQYF.

This rearrangement joins TRBV28 to TRBJ2-2, with a tentative D call TRBD2 (6 bases). The CDR3 sequence is 13 residues long. Between the trimmed V and J ends, which lost 10 bases and 2 bases, there was a span of 11 bases. Germline V gives CDR1 MDHEN, CDR2 SYDVKM. The CDR3 DNA sequence: TGTGCCACTAAAGGGACTAACACCGGGGAGCTGTTTTTT. This sequence encodes CATKGTNTGELFF. The full variable domain, in which reference TRBV28 and TRBJ2-2 provide the parts outside the CDR3, is DVKVTQSSRYLVKRTGEKVFLECVQDMDHENMFWYRQDPGLGLRLIYFSYDVKMKEKGDIPEGYSVSREKKERFSLILESASTNQTSMYLCATKGTNTGELFFGEGSRLTVL.

V is TRBV19 and J is TRBJ1-5; D gene uncertain. Germline assignment: CDR1 LNHDA and CDR2 SQIVND (reference sequence). The CDR3 is made up of 15 amino acids. V gave up 7 bases and J gave up 2 bases, with 15 bases separating them. The CDR3 protein is CASTLFRQGNQPQHF. The DNA of the CDR3 is TGTGCCAGTACGTTGTTTAGGCAGGGCAATCAGCCCCAGCATTTT. The whole variable domain, filled in from reference TRBV19 and TRBJ1-5, reads DGGITQSPKYLFRKEGQNVTLSCEQNLNHDAMYWYRQDPGQGLRLIYYSQIVNDFQKGDIAEGYSVSREKKESFPLTVTSAQKNPTAFYLCASTLFRQGNQPQHFGDGTRLSIL.